What follows is one TCR beta chain and its context. As yet, its antigen is unknown. This specimen comes from a study of OX40 agonist ivuxolimab in advanced cancers. Study observations and caveats: Within 6 weeks, CD4+ and CD8+ blood T cells expanded clonally at 0.1 to 3.0 mg/kg. Determination of antigen specificity was not performed for the expanded peripheral T cells.

CDR3 length equals 18 residues. V was pared by 4 bases and J by 3 bases, with 12 bases of the junction left unmatched. Germline V gene sequence: CDR1 SGHDT, CDR2 YYEEEE. The method was immunoSEQ multiplex PCR; TCRdb's version includes in-frame clones alone and lacks a portion of them. The sample yields more than 60,000 clones, 80% to 85% seen once. Sequences were derived from CD4+ or CD8+ T cells sorted from blood, sampled in a trial of the OX40 agonist ivuxolimab. This receptor was obtained from an adult with an advanced solid tumor such as melanoma, head and neck, liver or kidney cancer. This chain uses TRBV5-6 with TRBJ2-3; 12 bases map to TRBD2. As DNA, the CDR3 is TGTGCCAGCAGCCCACCGGGACTAGCGGGTCCGGGAACAGATACGCAGTATTTT. As protein: CASSPPGLAGPGTDTQYF.